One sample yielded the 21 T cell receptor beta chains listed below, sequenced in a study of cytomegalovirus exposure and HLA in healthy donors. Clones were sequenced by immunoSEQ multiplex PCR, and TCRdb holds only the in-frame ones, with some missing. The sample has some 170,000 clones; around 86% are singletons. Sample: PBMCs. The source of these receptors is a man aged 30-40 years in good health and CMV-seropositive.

CDR3 in amino acids: CASRGTLQETQYF. In DNA form, the CDR3 reads TGTGCCAGTAGGGGGACGTTACAAGAGACCCAGTACTTC. The chain uses TRBV19 and TRBJ2-5; the D call may be TRBD1 or TRBD2 (5 bases each). Per the germline V gene, CDR1 is LNHDA and CDR2 is SQIVND (reference sequence). The CDR3 runs 13 residues. V gave up 6 bases and J gave up 2 bases, with 10 bases separating them.

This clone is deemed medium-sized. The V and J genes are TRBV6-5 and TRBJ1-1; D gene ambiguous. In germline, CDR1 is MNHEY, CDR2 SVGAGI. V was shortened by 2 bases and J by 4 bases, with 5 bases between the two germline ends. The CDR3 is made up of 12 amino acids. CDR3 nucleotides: TGTGCCAGCAGTTACAGCGCCACTGAAGCTTTCTTT. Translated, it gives CASSYSATEAFF.

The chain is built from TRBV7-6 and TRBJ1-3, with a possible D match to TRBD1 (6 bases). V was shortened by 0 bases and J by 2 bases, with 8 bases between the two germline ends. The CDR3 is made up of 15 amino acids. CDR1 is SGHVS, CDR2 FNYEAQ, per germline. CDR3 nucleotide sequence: TGTGCCAGCAGCTTAGCACAGGGTACTGGAAACACCATATATTTT. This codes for CASSLAQGTGNTIYF.

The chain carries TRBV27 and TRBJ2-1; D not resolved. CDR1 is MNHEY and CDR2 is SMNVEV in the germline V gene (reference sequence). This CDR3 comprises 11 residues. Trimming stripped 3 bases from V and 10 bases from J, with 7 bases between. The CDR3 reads CASSFGREQFF. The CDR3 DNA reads TGTGCCAGCAGTTTCGGACGGGAGCAGTTCTTC.

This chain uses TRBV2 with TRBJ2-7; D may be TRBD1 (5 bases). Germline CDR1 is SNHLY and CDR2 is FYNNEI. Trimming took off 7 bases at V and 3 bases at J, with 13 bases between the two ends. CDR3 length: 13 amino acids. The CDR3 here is CASKRQQSYEQYF. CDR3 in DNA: TGTGCCAGCAAGCGACAGCAAAGCTACGAGCAGTACTTC.

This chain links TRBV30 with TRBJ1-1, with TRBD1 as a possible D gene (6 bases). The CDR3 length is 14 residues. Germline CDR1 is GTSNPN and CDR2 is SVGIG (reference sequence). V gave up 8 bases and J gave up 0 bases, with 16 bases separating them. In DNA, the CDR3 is TGTGCCCACGGGGGCAGGACCATGAACACTGAAGCTTTCTTT. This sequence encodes CAHGGRTMNTEAFF.

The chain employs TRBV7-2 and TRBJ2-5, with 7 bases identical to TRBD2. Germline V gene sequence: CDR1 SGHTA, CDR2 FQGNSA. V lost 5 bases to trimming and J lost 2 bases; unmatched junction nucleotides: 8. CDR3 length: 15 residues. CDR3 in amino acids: CASSLGDSGQETQYF. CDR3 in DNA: TGTGCCAGCAGCCTAGGGGATAGCGGGCAAGAGACCCAGTACTTC.

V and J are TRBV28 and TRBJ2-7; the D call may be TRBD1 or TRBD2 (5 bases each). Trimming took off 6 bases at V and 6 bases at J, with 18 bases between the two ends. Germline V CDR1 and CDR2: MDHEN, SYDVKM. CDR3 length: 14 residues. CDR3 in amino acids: CASRNPGTSAEQYF. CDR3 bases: TGTGCCAGCAGAAACCCTGGGACGTCCGCCGAGCAGTACTTC.

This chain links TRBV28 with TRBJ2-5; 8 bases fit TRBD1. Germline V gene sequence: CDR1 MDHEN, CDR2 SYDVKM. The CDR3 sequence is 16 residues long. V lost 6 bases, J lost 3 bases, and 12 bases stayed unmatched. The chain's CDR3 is CASSSGQVGLEETQYF. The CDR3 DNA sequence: TGTGCCAGCAGCTCGGGACAGGTGGGATTGGAAGAGACCCAGTACTTC.

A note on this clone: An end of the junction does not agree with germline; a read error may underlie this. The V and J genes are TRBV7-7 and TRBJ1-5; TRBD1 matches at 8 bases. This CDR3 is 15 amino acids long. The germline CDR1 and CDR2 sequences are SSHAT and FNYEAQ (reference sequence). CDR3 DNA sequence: TGTGCTAGCAGCCCGGGGACAGGTAGAAATCAGCCCCAGCATTTT. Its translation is CASSPGTGRNQPQHF.

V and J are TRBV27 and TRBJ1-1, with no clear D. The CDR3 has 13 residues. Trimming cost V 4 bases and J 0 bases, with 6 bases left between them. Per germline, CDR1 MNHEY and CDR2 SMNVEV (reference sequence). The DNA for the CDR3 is TGTGCCAGCAGTTCATCACTGAACACTGAAGCTTTCTTT. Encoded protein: CASSSSLNTEAFF.

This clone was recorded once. CDR3 residues: CSVEAPLENPQHEQFF. Written as DNA, the CDR3 is TGCAGCGTTGAAGCCCCCCTTGAGAACCCTCAGCATGAGCAGTTCTTC. The genes are TRBV29-1 and TRBJ2-1; D gene uncertain. Trimming cost V 1 base and J 8 bases, with 21 bases left between them. This CDR3 has 16 residues. Germline loops: CDR1 SQVTM, CDR2 ANQGSEA.

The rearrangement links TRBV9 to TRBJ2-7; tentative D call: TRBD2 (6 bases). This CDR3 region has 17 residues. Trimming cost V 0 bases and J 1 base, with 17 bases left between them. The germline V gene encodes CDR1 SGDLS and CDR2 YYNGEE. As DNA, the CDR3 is TGTGCCAGCAGCGTAGGTGGAGGCGGTGCGGGATCCTACGAGCAGTACTTC. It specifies CASSVGGGGAGSYEQYF.

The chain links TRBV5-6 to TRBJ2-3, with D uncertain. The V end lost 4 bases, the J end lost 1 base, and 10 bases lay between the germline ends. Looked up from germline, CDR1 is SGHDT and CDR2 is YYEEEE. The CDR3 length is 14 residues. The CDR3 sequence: CASSGRLGTDTQYF. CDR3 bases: TGTGCCAGCAGCGGGCGACTTGGCACAGATACGCAGTATTTT.

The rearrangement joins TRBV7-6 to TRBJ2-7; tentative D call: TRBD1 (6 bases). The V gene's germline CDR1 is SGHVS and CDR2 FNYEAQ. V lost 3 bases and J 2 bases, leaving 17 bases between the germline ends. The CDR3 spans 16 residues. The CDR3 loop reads CASSLRTGLGTYEQYF. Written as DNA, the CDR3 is TGTGCCAGCAGCTTGAGAACAGGGTTGGGGACCTACGAGCAGTACTTC.

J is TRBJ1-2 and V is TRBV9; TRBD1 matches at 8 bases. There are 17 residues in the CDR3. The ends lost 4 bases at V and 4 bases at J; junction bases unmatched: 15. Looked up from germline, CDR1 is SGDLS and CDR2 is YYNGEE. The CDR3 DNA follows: TGTGCCAGCAGCCCGGACCCGGGACAGGTTAATTTCTATGGCTACACCTTC. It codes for CASSPDPGQVNFYGYTF.

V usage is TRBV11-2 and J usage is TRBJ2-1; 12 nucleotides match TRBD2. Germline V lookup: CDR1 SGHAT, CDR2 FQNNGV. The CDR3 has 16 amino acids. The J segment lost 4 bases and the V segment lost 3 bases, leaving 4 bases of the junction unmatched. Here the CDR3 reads CASSFRTSGEYNEQFF. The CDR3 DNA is TGTGCCAGCAGCTTTCGGACTAGCGGGGAATACAATGAGCAGTTCTTC.

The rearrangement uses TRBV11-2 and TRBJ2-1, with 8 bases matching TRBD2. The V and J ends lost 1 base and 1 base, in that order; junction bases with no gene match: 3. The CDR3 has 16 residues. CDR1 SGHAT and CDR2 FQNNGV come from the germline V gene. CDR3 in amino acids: CASSLGASGSYNEQFF. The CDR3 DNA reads TGTGCCAGCAGCTTAGGGGCTAGCGGGTCCTACAATGAGCAGTTCTTC.

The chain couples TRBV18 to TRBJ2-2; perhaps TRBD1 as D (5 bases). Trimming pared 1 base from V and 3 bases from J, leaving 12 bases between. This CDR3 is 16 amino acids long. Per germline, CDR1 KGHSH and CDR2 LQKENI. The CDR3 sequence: CASSPQGAVDTGELFF. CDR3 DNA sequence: TGTGCCAGCTCACCACAAGGGGCGGTCGACACCGGGGAGCTGTTTTTT.

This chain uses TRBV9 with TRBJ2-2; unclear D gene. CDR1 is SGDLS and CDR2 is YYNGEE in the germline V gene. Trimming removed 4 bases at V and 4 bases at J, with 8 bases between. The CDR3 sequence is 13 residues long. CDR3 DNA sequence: TGTGCCAGCAGCTTACTCAGCACCGGGGAGCTGTTTTTT. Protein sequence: CASSLLSTGELFF.

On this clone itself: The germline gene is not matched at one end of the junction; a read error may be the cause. For the CDR3, the DNA is TGTGCTAGCAGCTTTCAATCAGGGGTTGGGGAGACCCAGTACTTC. Amino acids: CASSFQSGVGETQYF. The chain uses TRBV7-7 and TRBJ2-5; D is perhaps TRBD1 (6 bases). CDR3 length equals 15 residues. CDR1 and CDR2 (germline): SSHAT, FNYEAQ (reference sequence).